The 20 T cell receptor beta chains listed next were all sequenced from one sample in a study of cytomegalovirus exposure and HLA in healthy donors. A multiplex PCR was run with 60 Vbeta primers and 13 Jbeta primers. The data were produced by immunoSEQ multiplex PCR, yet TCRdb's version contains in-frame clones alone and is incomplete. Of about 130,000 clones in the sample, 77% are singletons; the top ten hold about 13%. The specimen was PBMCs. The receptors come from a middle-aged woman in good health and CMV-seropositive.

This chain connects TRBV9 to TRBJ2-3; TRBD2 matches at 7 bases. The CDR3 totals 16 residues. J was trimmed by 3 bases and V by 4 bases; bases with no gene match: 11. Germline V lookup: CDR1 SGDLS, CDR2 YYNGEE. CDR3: CASSPHLSGATDTQYF. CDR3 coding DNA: TGTGCCAGCAGCCCCCATTTGAGCGGGGCGACAGATACGCAGTATTTT. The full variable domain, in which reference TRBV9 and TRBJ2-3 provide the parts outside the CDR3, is DSGVTQTPKHLITATGQRVTLRCSPRSGDLSVYWYQQSLDQGLQFLIQYYNGEERAKGNILERFSAQQFPDLHSELNLSSLELGDSALYFCASSPHLSGATDTQYFGPGTRLTVL.

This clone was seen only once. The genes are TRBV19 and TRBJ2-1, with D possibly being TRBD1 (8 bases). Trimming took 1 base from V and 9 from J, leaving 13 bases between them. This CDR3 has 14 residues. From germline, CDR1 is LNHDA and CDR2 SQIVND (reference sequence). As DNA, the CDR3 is TGTGCCAGTAGTATAGGTTACAGGGGGGGTGAGCAGTTCTTC. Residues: CASSIGYRGGEQFF.

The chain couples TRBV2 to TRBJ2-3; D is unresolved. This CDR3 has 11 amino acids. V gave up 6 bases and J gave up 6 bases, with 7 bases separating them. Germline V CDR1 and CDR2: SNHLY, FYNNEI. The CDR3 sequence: CASSPRDTQYF. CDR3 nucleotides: TGTGCCAGCAGCCCACGGGATACGCAGTATTTT.

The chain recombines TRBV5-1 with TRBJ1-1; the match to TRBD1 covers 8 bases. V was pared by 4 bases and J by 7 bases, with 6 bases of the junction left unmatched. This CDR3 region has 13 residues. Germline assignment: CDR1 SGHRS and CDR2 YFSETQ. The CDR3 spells CASSLDGTGEAFF. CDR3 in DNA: TGCGCCAGCAGCCTGGATGGGACAGGTGAAGCTTTCTTT.

CDR3 region: CASSQGGLAGGPHSYNEQFF. The CDR3 bases are TGCGCCAGCAGCCAAGGGGGACTAGCGGGAGGGCCCCACTCCTACAATGAGCAGTTCTTC. This chain links TRBV4-1 with TRBJ2-1; 16 bases map to TRBD2. Trimming took 1 base from V and 0 from J; bases not matched to a gene: 6. The CDR3 runs to 20 residues. Germline V gene lookup returns CDR1 MGHRA and CDR2 YSYEKL.

This chain's CDR3 is CASSKGQVDEAFF. In DNA, the CDR3 is TGTGCCAGCAGTAAAGGACAGGTAGATGAAGCTTTCTTT. The chain recombines TRBV13 with TRBJ1-1; TRBD1 matches 7 bases. With 6 bases clipped from V and 7 bases from J, the junction kept 8 bases outside the gene matches. Germline lookup yields CDR1 PRHDT and CDR2 FYEKMQ (reference sequence). CDR3 length equals 13 residues.

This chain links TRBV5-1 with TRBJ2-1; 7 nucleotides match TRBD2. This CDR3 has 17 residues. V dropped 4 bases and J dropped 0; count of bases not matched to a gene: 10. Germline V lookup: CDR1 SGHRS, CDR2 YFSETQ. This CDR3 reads CASSQGTTVFSYNEQFF. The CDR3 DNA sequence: TGCGCCAGCAGCCAAGGGACTACCGTATTCTCCTACAATGAGCAGTTCTTC.

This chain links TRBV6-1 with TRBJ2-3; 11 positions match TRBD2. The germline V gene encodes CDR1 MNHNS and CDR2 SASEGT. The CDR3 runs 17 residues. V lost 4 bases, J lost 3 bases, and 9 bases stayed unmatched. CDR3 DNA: TGTGCCAGCAGTGGTCGGGGACTAGCGGAGGGTACAGATACGCAGTATTTT. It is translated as CASSGRGLAEGTDTQYF.

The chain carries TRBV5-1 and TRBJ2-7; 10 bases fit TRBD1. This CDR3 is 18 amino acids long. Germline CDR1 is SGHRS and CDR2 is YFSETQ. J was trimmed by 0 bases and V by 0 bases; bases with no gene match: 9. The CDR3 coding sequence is TGCGCCAGCAGCTTGGGCTGGGGACAGGGGCCCAGCTCCTACGAGCAGTACTTC. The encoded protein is CASSLGWGQGPSSYEQYF. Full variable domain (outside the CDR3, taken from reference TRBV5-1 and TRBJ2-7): KAGVTQTPRYLIKTRGQQVTLSCSPISGHRSVSWYQQTPGQGLQFLFEYFSETQRNKGNFPGRFSGRQFSNSRSEMNVSTLELGDSALYLCASSLGWGQGPSSYEQYFGPGTRLTVT.

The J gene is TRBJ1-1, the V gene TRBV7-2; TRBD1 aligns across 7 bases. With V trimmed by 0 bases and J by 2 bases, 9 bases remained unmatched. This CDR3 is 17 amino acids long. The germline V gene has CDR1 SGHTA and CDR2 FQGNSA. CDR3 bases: TGTGCCAGCAGCTTAGCAGTGGTGGGACAGAGAAACACTGAAGCTTTCTTT. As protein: CASSLAVVGQRNTEAFF. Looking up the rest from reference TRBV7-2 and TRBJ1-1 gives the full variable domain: GAGVSQSPSNKVTEKGKDVELRCDPISGHTALYWYRQSLGQGLEFLIYFQGNSAPDKSGLPSDRFSAERTGGSVSTLTIQRTQQEDSAVYLCASSLAVVGQRNTEAFFGQGTRLTVV.

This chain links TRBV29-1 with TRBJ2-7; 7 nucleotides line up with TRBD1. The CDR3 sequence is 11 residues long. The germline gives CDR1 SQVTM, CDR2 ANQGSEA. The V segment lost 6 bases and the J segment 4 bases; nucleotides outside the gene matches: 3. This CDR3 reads CSVGTEYEQYF. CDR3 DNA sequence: TGCAGCGTGGGGACAGAGTACGAGCAGTACTTC.

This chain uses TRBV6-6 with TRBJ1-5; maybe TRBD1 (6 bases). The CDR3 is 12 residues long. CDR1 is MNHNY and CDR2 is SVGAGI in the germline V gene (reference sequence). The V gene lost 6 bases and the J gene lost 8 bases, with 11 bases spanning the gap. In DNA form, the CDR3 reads TGTGCCAGCAGGGAAGGGGGAGAGCCCCAGCATTTT. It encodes CASREGGEPQHF.

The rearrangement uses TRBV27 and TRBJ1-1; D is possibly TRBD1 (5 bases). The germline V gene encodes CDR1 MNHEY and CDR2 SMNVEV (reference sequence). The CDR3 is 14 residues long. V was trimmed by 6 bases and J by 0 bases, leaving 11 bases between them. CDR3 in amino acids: CASRSRVMNTEAFF. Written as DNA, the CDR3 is TGTGCCAGCAGGAGCAGGGTCATGAACACTGAAGCTTTCTTT.

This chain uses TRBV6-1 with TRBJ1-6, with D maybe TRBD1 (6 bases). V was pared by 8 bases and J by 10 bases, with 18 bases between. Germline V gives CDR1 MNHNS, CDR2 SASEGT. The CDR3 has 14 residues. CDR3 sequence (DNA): TGTGCCAGCCGGGGGGCAGGGGAGACATCACCCCTCCACTTT. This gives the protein CASRGAGETSPLHF.

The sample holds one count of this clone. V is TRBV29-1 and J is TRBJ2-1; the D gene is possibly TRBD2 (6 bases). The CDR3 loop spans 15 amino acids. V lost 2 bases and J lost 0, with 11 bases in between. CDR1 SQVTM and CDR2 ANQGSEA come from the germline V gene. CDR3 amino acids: CSVELGGSSYNEQFF. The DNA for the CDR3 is TGCAGCGTTGAATTGGGGGGAAGCTCCTACAATGAGCAGTTCTTC.

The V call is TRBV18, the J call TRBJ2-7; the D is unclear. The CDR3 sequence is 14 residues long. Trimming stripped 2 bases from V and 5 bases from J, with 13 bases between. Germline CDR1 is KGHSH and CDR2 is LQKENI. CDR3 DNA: TGTGCCAGCTCACCATCTGAAACAGCCCACGAGCAGTACTTC. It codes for CASSPSETAHEQYF. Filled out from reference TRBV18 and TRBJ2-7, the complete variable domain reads NAGVMQNPRHLVRRRGQEARLRCSPMKGHSHVYWYRQLPEEGLKFMVYLQKENIIDESGMPKERFSAEFPKEGPSILRIQQVVRGDSAAYFCASSPSETAHEQYFGPGTRLTVT.

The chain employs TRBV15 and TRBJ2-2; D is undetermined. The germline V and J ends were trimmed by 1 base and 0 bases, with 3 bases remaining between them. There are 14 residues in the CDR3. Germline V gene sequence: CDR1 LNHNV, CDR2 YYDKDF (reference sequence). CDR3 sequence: CATSRGANTGELFF. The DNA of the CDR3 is TGTGCCACCAGCAGAGGAGCGAACACCGGGGAGCTGTTTTTT.

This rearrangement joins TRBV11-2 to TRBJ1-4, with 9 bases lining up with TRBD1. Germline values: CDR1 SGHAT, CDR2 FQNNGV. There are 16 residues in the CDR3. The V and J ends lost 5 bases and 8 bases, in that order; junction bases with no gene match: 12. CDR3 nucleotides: TGTGCCAGCAGCGAGGGGGTGGGGACAGGGCGGGAAAAACTGTTTTTT. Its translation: CASSEGVGTGREKLFF.

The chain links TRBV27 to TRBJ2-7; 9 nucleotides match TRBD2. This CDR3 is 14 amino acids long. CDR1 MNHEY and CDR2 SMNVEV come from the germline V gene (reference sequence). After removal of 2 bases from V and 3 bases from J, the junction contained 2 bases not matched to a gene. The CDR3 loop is CASSLRREGYEQYF. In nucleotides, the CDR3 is TGTGCCAGCAGTTTAAGGCGGGAGGGCTACGAGCAGTACTTC.

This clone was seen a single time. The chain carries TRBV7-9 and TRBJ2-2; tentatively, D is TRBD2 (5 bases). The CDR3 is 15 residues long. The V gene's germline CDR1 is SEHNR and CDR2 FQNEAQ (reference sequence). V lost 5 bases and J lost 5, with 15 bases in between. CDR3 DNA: TGTGCCAGCAGCCCTCGGGATGAGGGAACCGGGGAGCTGTTTTTT. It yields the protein CASSPRDEGTGELFF.